The T cell receptor beta chain described here comes from a study of CD8 T cells in Susac syndrome (dated by TCRdb to between 2018 and 2020). Some background on the complete study: Among the Susac syndrome patients who were sequenced, clinically active disease was present in about six and clinical remission was observed in 8 or 9. At blood withdrawal, Susac syndrome patients were therapy-naive, treated with corticosteroids (with IVIg additionally given to some), or treated with IVIg alone. CD8+ T cell repertoire clonality was compared between eleven to twelve healthy donors, roughly 14 Susac syndrome patients and 15 multiple sclerosis patients. Repertoire sequencing was used to test whether CD8+ T cell activation and differentiation in Susac syndrome was antigen driven. Summary of the overall study and its limitations: The number of individuals in the TCR sequencing and HLA analysis was acknowledged as relatively small. Susac syndrome CD8+ repertoires showed clonal expansion, highest in CD8+ TEMRA cells and greater in clinically active than remitting patients. Looking at Susac-specific public clones, the researchers identified about 15 in the total CD8+ repertoire and five in the CD8+ TEMRA repertoire.

Peripheral blood CD8+ and CD4+ T cells from healthy donors, Susac syndrome patients and multiple sclerosis patients were profiled by high-throughput TCR beta sequencing. The Susac syndrome patients fulfilled recently defined diagnostic criteria for definite or probable disease. CD8+ TEMRA cells were enriched by FACS, while bulk CD8+ and CD4+ T cells were purified by magnetic negative isolation. Blood was drawn into EDTA tubes, processed within 24 hours, and PBMCs were isolated by density gradient centrifugation. PBMCs intended for TCR sequencing were cryopreserved in liquid nitrogen and thawed later in a water bath at 37 degrees C. The sorted or isolated CD4+, CD8+ and CD8+ TEMRA cells had a purity of 90% or higher. RNA was extracted using the RNeasy kit, and about 0.45 to 1 ug of the RNA was reverse transcribed with random hexamers. TCR beta CDR3 regions were amplified with the immunoSEQ multiplex PCR assay covering 54 Vbeta and 13 Jbeta segments. To correct PCR amplification bias, a synthetic template baseline was used for both primer optimization and computational correction. The authors' pipeline ran thus. Reads were annotated to V, D and J genes according to IMGT and were analyzed with immunoSEQ Analyzer, with only productive sequences retained. Clonality was computed as one minus Shannon entropy normalized by log2 of the number of productive unique sequences. Public and private clones were assessed among the 100 most prevalent clones of each patient and control. Susac-specific clones were defined as absent from healthy and MS cohorts, 850 to 1,300 published viral clones and other ImmuneACCESS disease sequences. TCRdb reworked the public reads: Q25 trimming with fastp, MiXCR clone assembly, productive beta chains retained. Entries are consolidated by CDR3 protein sequence, retaining the most common genes and DNA. The V and J calls were determined by TCRdb, not by the authors. The sample profile shows some 200,000 distinct CDR3 sequences; more than 85% of them were found once. The top ten clones comprise around 0.16% of the sample.

This clonotype turned up a few times. Its antigen is currently not known. Base-call qualities are not available, and no considerably larger clone is one nucleotide away. For CDR1 and CDR2, the germline V gene (reference sequence) lists DFQATT and SNEGSKA. The CDR3 runs 13 residues from the cysteine to the phenylalanine. Left in the record is the CDR3 DNA by itself, 39 bases read in frame from the first base. V loses 2 bases at its end and J loses 4 bases; junction bases beyond the gene matches: 3. This TCR came from a human donor with Susac syndrome. This chain joins TRBV20-1 to TRBJ2-5; 8 bases in between match TRBD2. What was sequenced was CD8+ T cells from PBMCs. CDR3 loop: CSARLAGGETQYF. The DNA is as follows: TGCAGTGCTAGACTAGCGGGCGGAGAGACCCAGTACTTC.